What follows are 2 T cell receptor beta chains derived from one specimen sequenced in a study of blood T cell repertoires in COVID-19. Method: immunoSEQ multiplex PCR; TCRdb's copy keeps in-frame clones and lacks some. The sample lists over 150,000 clones; just over 85% were seen once. Material: PBMCs or T cells enriched from blood (not recorded which). All receptors derive from a woman under 30 who had recovered from COVID-19.

CDR3 amino acids: CASSFVTGGRSSYGYTF. CDR3 DNA: TGTGCCAGCAGTTTTGTTACAGGGGGCCGGAGTTCCTATGGCTACACCTTC. This sequence joins TRBV27 and TRBJ1-2; 9 nucleotides match TRBD1. CDR3 size: 17 residues. The V and J ends lost 3 bases and 4 bases, in that order; junction bases with no gene match: 12. Germline V lookup: CDR1 MNHEY, CDR2 SMNVEV (reference sequence).

The J gene is TRBJ1-4, the V gene TRBV18; 10 bases match TRBD1. Unmatched junction bases numbered 2, after V lost 4 bases and J lost 0 bases. Germline V gene sequence: CDR1 KGHSH, CDR2 LQKENI. The CDR3 spans 16 residues. CDR3 loop: CASSRDRGTTNEKLFF. CDR3 bases: TGTGCCAGCTCACGGGACAGGGGAACAACTAATGAAAAACTGTTTTTT.